The T cell receptor (beta chain) under discussion was sequenced for a study of blood T cells in healthy people across ages. Overall study results and limits: With age, beta diversity per million T cells declined roughly linearly, significantly by 40.

As regards this clonotype: Antigen specificity is unknown.

V trimming: 3 bases; J trimming: 7 bases; junction bases outside the gene matches: 5. Germline lookup yields CDR1 LGHNA and CDR2 YSLEER. The CDR3 length is 15 residues. For the second PCR, which ran for 7 to 11 cycles, a sample-barcoded 5' primer and a J-beta primer mix were used. TCRdb re-analysed the 5' RACE reads in MiXCR, keeping a single row per CDR3 protein. The sample comprises some 730,000 distinct CDR3 sequences, 22% of which are singletons, and about 22% rests with the top ten. The chain is built from TRBV4-3 and TRBJ2-2; TRBD2 aligns across 10 bases. Sequencing was performed on blood. The TCR was taken from a man between 65 and 85 years old in good health. The CDR3, as DNA: TGCGCCAGCAGCCAGATGACTAGCGGGTACGGGGAGCTGTTTTTT. Protein product: CASSQMTSGYGELFF.